Below are 16 T cell receptor beta chains sequenced from a single sample in a study of OX40 agonist ivuxolimab in advanced cancers. Repertoires were generated with immunoSEQ multiplex PCR, while TCRdb's copy carries only in-frame clones and drops some. The sample lists about 140,000 clones, about nine tenths occurring once. The sample was CD4+ or CD8+ T cells sorted from blood, taken in a trial of the OX40 agonist ivuxolimab. The receptors here all came from an adult with an advanced solid tumor such as melanoma, head and neck, liver or kidney cancer.

The genes are TRBV4-2 and TRBJ2-6, with 11 bases that match TRBD2. V gave up 0 bases and J gave up 0 bases; unmatched junction bases: 10. The CDR3 runs 21 residues. CDR1 and CDR2 (germline): LGHNA, YNFKEQ. CDR3 coding DNA: TGTGCCAGCAGCCAAGACCGGCAACTAGCGGGGGCCGTCTCTGGGGCCAACGTCCTGACTTTC. Translated, it gives CASSQDRQLAGAVSGANVLTF.

This clone was observed a single time. The rearrangement joins TRBV9 to TRBJ2-7; 9 bases line up with TRBD1. V shed 2 bases and J 6 bases; nucleotides not matched to a gene: 9. The CDR3 contains 15 residues. Germline CDR1 SGDLS, CDR2 YYNGEE. The CDR3 DNA is TGTGCCAGCAGCGTTCAAACAGGGGGCTTTGGCGAGCAGTACTTC. Protein sequence: CASSVQTGGFGEQYF.

The V call is TRBV6-4, the J call TRBJ2-3; 8 nucleotides agree with TRBD2. After removal of 2 bases from V and 6 bases from J, the junction contained 7 bases not matched to a gene. Looked up from germline, CDR1 is MRHNA and CDR2 is SNTAGT. The CDR3 totals 15 residues. CDR3 protein: CASSDGLAGRDTQYF. The CDR3 DNA reads TGTGCCAGCAGTGACGGTCTAGCGGGCCGGGATACGCAGTATTTT.

The V call is TRBV2, the J call TRBJ2-7, with a possible D match to TRBD1 (5 bases). Germline lookup yields CDR1 SNHLY and CDR2 FYNNEI. The CDR3 runs 12 residues. With 11 bases removed from V and 6 bases from J, the gap between germline ends came to 17 bases. The chain's CDR3 is CAQGAAGSEQYF. The CDR3 DNA sequence: TGTGCCCAGGGCGCTGCAGGAAGCGAGCAGTACTTC.

The V and J genes are TRBV27 and TRBJ1-1; 10 bases map to TRBD1. Per germline, CDR1 MNHEY and CDR2 SMNVEV (reference sequence). The CDR3 covers 13 residues. Trimming at V came to 5 bases and at J to 10 bases, leaving 7 bases not matched to a gene. CDR3 coding DNA: TGTGCCAGCAGTATGGACAGGGGGATCCCAGCTTTCTTT. This gives the protein CASSMDRGIPAFF.

The chain employs TRBV5-6 and TRBJ2-7; a possible D gene is TRBD1 (5 bases). CDR3 length: 16 residues. CDR1 and CDR2 from the germline V gene are SGHDT and YYEEEE. V lost 0 bases and J 2 bases, leaving 15 bases between the germline ends. The CDR3 here is CASSLGGPRSAYEQYF. The CDR3 DNA sequence: TGTGCCAGCAGCTTGGGGGGCCCGCGGTCCGCCTACGAGCAGTACTTC.

This chain links TRBV19 with TRBJ1-5; no reliable D call. CDR1 is LNHDA and CDR2 is SQIVND in the germline V gene (reference sequence). Trimming left V 2 bases short and J 4 bases short, with 6 bases between. The CDR3 runs 13 residues. Written as DNA, the CDR3 is TGTGCCAGTAGTATAATCCCAAATCAGCCCCAGCATTTT. Its translation is CASSIIPNQPQHF.

CDR3 loop: CASSLRGRADTQYF. The CDR3 nucleotides are TGTGCCAGCAGCTTAAGAGGTCGGGCAGATACGCAGTATTTT. V and J are TRBV7-3 and TRBJ2-3, with D unresolved. The CDR3 totals 14 residues. The V and J ends lost 1 base and 4 bases respectively, with 9 bases between them. Germline CDR1 is SGHTA and CDR2 is FQGTGA.

This clone was seen a single time. The chain carries TRBV12-5 and TRBJ2-4; D assignment may be TRBD1 or TRBD2 (7 bases each). There are 17 residues in the CDR3. In germline, CDR1 is LGHNT, CDR2 FRNRAP. The V end lost 0 bases, the J end lost 0 bases, and 12 bases lay between the germline ends. CDR3 coding DNA: TGTGCTAGTGGTTTGGTGGCAGGGGGGGTAGCCAAAAACATTCAGTACTTC. This translates into CASGLVAGGVAKNIQYF.

This chain links TRBV6-1 with TRBJ2-2; D remains unclear. Germline assignment: CDR1 MNHNS and CDR2 SASEGT. This CDR3 contains 12 residues. The V end lost 7 bases, the J end lost 1 base, and 4 bases lay between the germline ends. The CDR3 coding sequence is TGTGCCAGCATCAGGAACACCGGGGAGCTGTTTTTT. This sequence encodes CASIRNTGELFF.

This clone was recorded only once. The gene calls are TRBV12-5 and TRBJ2-1; the D gene is possibly TRBD1 (6 bases). V lost 6 bases and J lost 0, with 18 bases in between. The CDR3 has 17 amino acids. Per the germline V gene, CDR1 is LGHNT and CDR2 is FRNRAP. The CDR3 reads CASGPVKARGSYNEQFF. In nucleotides, the CDR3 is TGTGCTAGTGGCCCCGTGAAGGCCAGGGGCTCCTACAATGAGCAGTTCTTC. The variable domain in full, with the rest retrieved from reference TRBV12-5 and TRBJ2-1, is DARVTQTPRHKVTEMGQEVTMRCQPILGHNTVFWYRQTMMQGLELLAYFRNRAPLDDSGMPKDRFSAEMPDATLATLKIQPSEPRDSAVYFCASGPVKARGSYNEQFFGPGTRLTVL.

CDR3 in amino acids: CASSWHDAAGNQPQHF. CDR3 nucleotides: TGCGCCAGCAGCTGGCACGACGCGGCGGGCAATCAGCCCCAGCATTTT. The chain employs TRBV5-1 and TRBJ1-5; D ambiguous. The CDR3 covers 16 residues. The V gene's germline CDR1 is SGHRS and CDR2 YFSETQ. With 3 bases removed from V and 2 bases from J, the gap between germline ends came to 15 bases.

The chain employs TRBV7-9 and TRBJ2-1; D gene ambiguous. Looked up from germline, CDR1 is SEHNR and CDR2 is FQNEAQ (reference sequence). Trimming left V 5 bases short and J 8 bases short, with 22 bases between. The CDR3 extends over 16 amino acids. The CDR3 is CASSDSRYWIAHEQFF. The CDR3 DNA follows: TGTGCCAGCAGCGATTCCCGATACTGGATAGCCCATGAGCAGTTCTTC.

This chain uses TRBV7-9 with TRBJ2-1; D gene unclear. V was cut by 3 bases and J by 8 bases, with 11 bases left in between. The CDR3 has 13 amino acids. Germline values: CDR1 SEHNR, CDR2 FQNEAQ (reference sequence). The CDR3 loop reads CASSFDTVDEQFF. CDR3 DNA: TGTGCCAGCAGCTTCGATACAGTGGATGAGCAGTTCTTC.

The chain carries TRBV28 and TRBJ1-4; 7 nucleotides match TRBD1. CDR3 length equals 15 residues. V lost 4 bases to trimming and J lost 5 bases; unmatched junction nucleotides: 7. The germline V gene has CDR1 MDHEN and CDR2 SYDVKM. CDR3 coding DNA: TGTGCCAGCAGTTGGGGGCGAGGGGGCAATGAAAAACTGTTTTTT. It translates to CASSWGRGGNEKLFF.

In this sample, this clone turned up a few times. The chain employs TRBV7-9 and TRBJ1-3; the D is unclear. The V gene's germline CDR1 is SEHNR and CDR2 FQNEAQ (reference sequence). Trimming took off 1 base at V and 4 bases at J, with 5 bases between the two ends. The CDR3 spans 13 residues. CDR3 bases: TGTGCCAGCAGCTTAGAAGGAGGAAACACCATATATTTT. It specifies CASSLEGGNTIYF. Drawing the rest from reference TRBV7-9 and TRBJ1-3, the complete variable domain is DTGVSQNPRHKITKRGQNVTFRCDPISEHNRLYWYRQTLGQGPEFLTYFQNEAQLEKSRLLSDRFSAERPKGSFSTLEIQRTEQGDSAMYLCASSLEGGNTIYFGEGSWLTVV.